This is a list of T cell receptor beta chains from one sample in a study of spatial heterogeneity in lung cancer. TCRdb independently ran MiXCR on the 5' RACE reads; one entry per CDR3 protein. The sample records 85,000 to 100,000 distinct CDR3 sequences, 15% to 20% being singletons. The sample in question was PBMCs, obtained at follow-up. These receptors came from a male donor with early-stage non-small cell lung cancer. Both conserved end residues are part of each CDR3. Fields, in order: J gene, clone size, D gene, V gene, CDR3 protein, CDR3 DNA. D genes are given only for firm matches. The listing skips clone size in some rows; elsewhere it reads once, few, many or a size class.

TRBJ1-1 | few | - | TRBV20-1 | CSASPGTTEAFF | TGCAGTGCTAGTCCCGGGACCACTGAAGCTTTCTTT
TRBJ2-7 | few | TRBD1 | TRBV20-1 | CSAQSPGQGVEQYF | TGCAGTGCCCAATCACCGGGACAGGGAGTCGAGCAGTACTTC
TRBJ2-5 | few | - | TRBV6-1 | CASSEQAYQETQYF | TGTGCCAGCAGTGAACAAGCCTACCAAGAGACCCAGTACTTC
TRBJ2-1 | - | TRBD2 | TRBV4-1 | CASSQATSGPYNEQFF | TGCGCCAGCAGCCAAGCGACTAGCGGGCCATACAATGAGCAGTTCTTC
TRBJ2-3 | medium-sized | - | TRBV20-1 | CSARGEGHRGRDTQYF | TGCAGTGCTAGAGGGGAGGGACACCGAGGGAGAGATACGCAGTATTTT
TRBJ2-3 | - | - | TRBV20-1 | CSARREGTGTDTQYF | TGCAGTGCTAGGCGAGAGGGGACCGGCACAGATACGCAGTATTTT
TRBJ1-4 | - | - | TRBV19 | CASSTGVRGEKLFF | TGTGCCAGTAGTACAGGGGTAAGAGGTGAAAAACTGTTTTTT
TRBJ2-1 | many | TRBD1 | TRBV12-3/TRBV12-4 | CASRLKTKLSGTGGSYNEQFF | TGTGCCAGCAGGCTCAAAACCAAACTTAGTGGGACAGGGGGCTCCTACAATGAGCAGTTCTTC
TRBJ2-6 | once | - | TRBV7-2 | CASSFGTRANVLTF | TGTGCCAGCAGCTTCGGGACTCGGGCCAACGTCCTGACTTTC
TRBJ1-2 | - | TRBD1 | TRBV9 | CASSPQDRPGGNYGYTF | TGTGCCAGCAGCCCCCAGGACAGGCCCGGTGGGAACTATGGCTACACCTTC
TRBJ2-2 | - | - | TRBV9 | CASSVADRATGELFF | TGTGCCAGCAGCGTAGCGGACAGAGCCACCGGGGAGCTGTTTTTT
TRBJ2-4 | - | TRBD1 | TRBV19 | CASSNRGNLAKNIQYF | TGTGCCAGTAGTAACAGGGGCAATCTAGCCAAAAACATTCAGTACTTC
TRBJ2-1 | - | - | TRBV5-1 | CASSLGTGEPPNEQFF | TGCGCCAGCAGCTTGGGCACGGGAGAACCCCCCAATGAGCAGTTCTTC
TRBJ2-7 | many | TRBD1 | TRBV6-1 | CASRDRGHSYEQYF | TGTGCCAGCCGAGACAGGGGGCACTCCTACGAGCAGTACTTC
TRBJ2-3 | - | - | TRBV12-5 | CASEEFGTQYF | TGTGCTAGTGAGGAGTTTGGTACGCAGTATTTT
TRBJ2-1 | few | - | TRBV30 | CAWKLGQRYNEQFF | TGTGCCTGGAAGCTTGGACAGAGATACAATGAGCAGTTCTTC